This T cell receptor beta chain derives from a study of blood T cell repertoires in COVID-19. Profiled with immunoSEQ multiplex PCR; TCRdb holds only in-frame clones, not every one. The table has about 330,000 clones, approximately 90% seen once; the top ten hold roughly 8.9%. The ends lost 1 base at V and 7 bases at J; junction bases unmatched: 10. The germline gives CDR1 PRHDT, CDR2 FYEKMQ (reference sequence). CDR3 size: 15 residues. The chain joins TRBV13 to TRBJ2-7; TRBD2 agrees at 7 bases. The receptor was derived from a man aged 30 to 45 with COVID-19, enrolled during active disease. The sample was peripheral blood. CDR3 protein: CASSLEGYAGAEQYF. The DNA for the CDR3 is TGTGCCAGCAGCTTAGAAGGTTATGCGGGAGCGGAGCAGTACTTC.